This T cell receptor beta chain appears in the sequencing data of a study of T-cell memory formation after mild COVID-19. The study, taken as a whole, reports: Researchers report contracting CD4+ clones mostly in CM and EM, with CD8+ clones in EMRA.

The V and J ends lost 1 base and 3 bases, in that order; junction bases with no gene match: 7. The CDR3 sequence is 15 residues long. Germline loops: CDR1 DFQATT, CDR2 SNEGSKA (reference sequence). This clonotype was detected many times. The target antigen is unknown. The TCR alpha and TCR beta cDNA libraries, bearing sample barcodes and UMIs, were generated by 5'RACE using constant-segment primers. TCRdb ran MiXCR on the 5' RACE reads and lists one entry per CDR3 protein. The data contain approximately 390,000 distinct CDR3 sequences, 16% of them singletons. The origin of this receptor is a man in his late teens or twenties who had mild COVID-19 (a few samples of this study predate the infection). Cell type and time point are not known. This chain uses TRBV20-1 with TRBJ2-7; 9 positions agree with TRBD2. Sequencing was performed on PBMCs or a T cell subset sorted from them (not recorded which). The CDR3 coding sequence is TGCAGTGCTAGAGGGTCCCTAGCGGGGAACTACGAGCAGTACTTC. Translating gives CSARGSLAGNYEQYF.